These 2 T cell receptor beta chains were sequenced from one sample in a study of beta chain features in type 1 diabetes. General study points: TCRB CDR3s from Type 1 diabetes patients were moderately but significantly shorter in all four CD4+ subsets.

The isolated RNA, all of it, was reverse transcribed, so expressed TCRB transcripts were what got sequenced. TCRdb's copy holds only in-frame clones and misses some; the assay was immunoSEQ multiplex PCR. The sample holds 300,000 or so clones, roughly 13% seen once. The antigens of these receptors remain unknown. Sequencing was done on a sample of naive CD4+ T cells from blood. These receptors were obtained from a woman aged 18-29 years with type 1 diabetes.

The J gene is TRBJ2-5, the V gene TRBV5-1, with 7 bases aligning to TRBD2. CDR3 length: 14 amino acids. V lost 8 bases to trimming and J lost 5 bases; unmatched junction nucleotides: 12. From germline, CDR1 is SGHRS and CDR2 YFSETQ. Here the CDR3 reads CARPLGGSRETQYF. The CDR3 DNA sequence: TGCGCCAGGCCTCTAGGCGGGAGCAGGGAGACCCAGTACTTC.

CDR3 sequence (DNA): TGTGCCTGGAGGGACAGGCGCGTCTCTGGAAACACCATATATTTT. It is translated as CAWRDRRVSGNTIYF. This chain joins TRBV30 and TRBJ1-3; TRBD1 matches 7 bases. V gave up 3 bases and J gave up 0 bases; unmatched junction bases: 5. Germline CDR1 and CDR2: GTSNPN and SVGIG (reference sequence). The CDR3 sequence is 15 residues long.